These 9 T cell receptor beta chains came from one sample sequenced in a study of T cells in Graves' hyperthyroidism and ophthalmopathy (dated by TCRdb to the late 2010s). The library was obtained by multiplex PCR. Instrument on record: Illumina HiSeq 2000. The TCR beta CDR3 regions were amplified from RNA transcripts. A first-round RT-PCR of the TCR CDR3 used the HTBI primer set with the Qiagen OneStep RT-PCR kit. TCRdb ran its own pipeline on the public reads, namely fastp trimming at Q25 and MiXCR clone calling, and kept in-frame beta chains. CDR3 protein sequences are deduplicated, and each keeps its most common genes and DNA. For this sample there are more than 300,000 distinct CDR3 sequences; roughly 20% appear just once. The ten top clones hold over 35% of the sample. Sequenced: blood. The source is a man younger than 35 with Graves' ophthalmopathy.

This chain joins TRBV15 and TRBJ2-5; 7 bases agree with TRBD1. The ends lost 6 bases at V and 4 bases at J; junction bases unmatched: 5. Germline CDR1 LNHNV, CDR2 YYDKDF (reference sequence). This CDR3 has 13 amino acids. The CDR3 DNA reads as TGTGCCACCAGGACCTCAGGGGGAGAGACCCAGTACTTC. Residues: CATRTSGGETQYF. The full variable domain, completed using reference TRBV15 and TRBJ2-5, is DAMVIQNPRYQVTQFGKPVTLSCSQTLNHNVMYWYQQKSSQAPKLLFHYYDKDFNNEADTPDNFQSRRPNTSFCFLDIRSPGLGDTAMYLCATRTSGGETQYFGPGTRLLVL.

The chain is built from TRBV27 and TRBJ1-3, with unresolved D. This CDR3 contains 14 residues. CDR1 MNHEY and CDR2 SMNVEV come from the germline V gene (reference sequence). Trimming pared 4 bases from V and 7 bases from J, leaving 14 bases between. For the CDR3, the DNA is TGTGCCAGCAGTTCCCGGACGAGGGCCAACACCATATATTTT. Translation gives CASSSRTRANTIYF.

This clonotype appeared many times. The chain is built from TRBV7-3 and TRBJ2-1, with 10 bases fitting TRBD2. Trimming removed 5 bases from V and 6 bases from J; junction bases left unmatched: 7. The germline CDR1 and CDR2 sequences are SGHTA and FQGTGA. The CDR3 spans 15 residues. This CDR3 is CASSPERGGFNEQFF. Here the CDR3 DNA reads TGTGCCAGCAGCCCGGAGCGGGGGGGCTTCAATGAGCAGTTCTTC.

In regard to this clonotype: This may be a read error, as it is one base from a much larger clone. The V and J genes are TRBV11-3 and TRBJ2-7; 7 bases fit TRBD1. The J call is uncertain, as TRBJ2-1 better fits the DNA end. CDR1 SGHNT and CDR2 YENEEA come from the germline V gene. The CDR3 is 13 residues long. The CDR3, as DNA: TGTGCCAGCAGCCCCGGGACAGACTACGAGCAGTTCTTC. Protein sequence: CASSPGTDYEQFF.

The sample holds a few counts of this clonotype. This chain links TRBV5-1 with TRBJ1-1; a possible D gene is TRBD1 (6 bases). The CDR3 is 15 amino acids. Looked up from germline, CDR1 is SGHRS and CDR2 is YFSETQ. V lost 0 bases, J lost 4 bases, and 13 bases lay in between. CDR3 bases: TGCGCCAGCAGCTTGGCCCCGGGGGCGGTCACTGAAGCTTTCTTT. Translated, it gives CASSLAPGAVTEAFF.

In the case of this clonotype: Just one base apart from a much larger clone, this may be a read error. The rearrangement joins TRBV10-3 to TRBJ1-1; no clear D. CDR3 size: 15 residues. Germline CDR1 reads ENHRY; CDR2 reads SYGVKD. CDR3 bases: TGTGACATCAGTGAGTCGGGGAACGCGAACACTGAAGCTTTCTTT. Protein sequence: CDISESGNANTEAFF.

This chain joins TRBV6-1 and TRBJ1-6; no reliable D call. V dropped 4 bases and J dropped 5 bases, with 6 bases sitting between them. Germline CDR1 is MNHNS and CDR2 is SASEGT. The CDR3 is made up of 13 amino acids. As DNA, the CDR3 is TGTGCCAGCAGTGGGCAGAATAATTCACCCCTCCACTTT. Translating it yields CASSGQNNSPLHF.

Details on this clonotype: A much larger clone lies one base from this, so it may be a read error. In DNA, the CDR3 is TGTGCCAGCAGCTCACGCGGGCTCCAGGTCGAGCAGTACTTC. Translating it yields CASSSRGLQVEQYF. The chain links TRBV7-6 to TRBJ2-7; a possible D gene is TRBD2 (5 bases). The CDR3 is 14 amino acids. The germline gives CDR1 SGHVS, CDR2 FNYEAQ. The V end was cut by 4 bases, the J end by 6 bases, with 16 bases between.

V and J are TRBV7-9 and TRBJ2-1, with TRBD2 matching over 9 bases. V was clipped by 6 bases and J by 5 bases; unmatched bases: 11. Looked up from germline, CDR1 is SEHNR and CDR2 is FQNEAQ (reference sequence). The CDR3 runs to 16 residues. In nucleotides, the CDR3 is TGTGCCAGCAGGGGATTAGCGGGGGAGGGCAACAATGAGCAGTTCTTC. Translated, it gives CASRGLAGEGNNEQFF. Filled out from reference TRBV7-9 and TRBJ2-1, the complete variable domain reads DTGVSQNPRHKITKRGQNVTFRCDPISEHNRLYWYRQTLGQGPEFLTYFQNEAQLEKSRLLSDRFSAERPKGSFSTLEIQRTEQGDSAMYLCASRGLAGEGNNEQFFGPGTRLTVL.